The 31 T cell receptor beta chains below come from one sample, sequenced in a study of early T cells in non-severe SARS-CoV-2 infection. TCRdb used MiXCR to reprocess the 5' RACE reads, holding one entry per CDR3 protein. The sample shows tens of thousands of distinct CDR3 sequences, more than 9.5% of them seen only once. The sequenced material came from whole blood. All receptors come from an adult who was a healthcare worker with PCR-confirmed SARS-CoV-2 infection or an uninfected control (not recorded which).

The J gene is TRBJ2-7, the V gene TRBV7-9; D may be TRBD2 (5 bases). The CDR3 spans 13 residues. In germline, CDR1 is SEHNR, CDR2 FQNEAQ (reference sequence). V lost 7 bases and J lost 6, with 16 bases in between. CDR3: CASTAVAGVEQYF. In DNA form, the CDR3 reads TGTGCCAGCACCGCGGTTGCGGGTGTCGAGCAGTACTTC. Variable domain in full (rest from reference TRBV7-9 and TRBJ2-7): DTGVSQNPRHKITKRGQNVTFRCDPISEHNRLYWYRQTLGQGPEFLTYFQNEAQLEKSRLLSDRFSAERPKGSFSTLEIQRTEQGDSAMYLCASTAVAGVEQYFGPGTRLTVT.

As to this clonotype: At one boundary the junction diverges from the germline segment, which might be a read error. This rearrangement joins TRBV7-9 to TRBJ2-5; D is possibly TRBD1 or TRBD2 (6 bases each). CDR1 is SEHNR, CDR2 FQNEAQ, per germline (reference sequence). This CDR3 has 14 residues. The CDR3 region is CTSSIYRAPGAQYF. As DNA, the CDR3 is TGTACCAGCAGCATCTACAGGGCTCCGGGGGCCCAGTACTTC.

This clonotype was counted at least ten times. The V and J genes are TRBV10-3 and TRBJ1-5; tentatively, D is TRBD1 (6 bases). This CDR3 has 13 amino acids. V gave up 6 bases and J gave up 7 bases, with 13 bases separating them. Germline loops: CDR1 ENHRY, CDR2 SYGVKD. In DNA, the CDR3 is TGTGCCATCAGCCCACAGGGAGGGCAGCCCCAGCATTTT. Translating gives CAISPQGGQPQHF.

This clonotype was picked up a small number of times. The chain couples TRBV6-1 to TRBJ2-1; TRBD1 agrees at 8 bases. CDR3 length equals 14 residues. V dropped 7 bases and J dropped 3; count of bases not matched to a gene: 5. CDR1 and CDR2 (germline): MNHNS, SASEGT. The CDR3 DNA sequence: TGTGCCAGCAAGGACAGGGCCTTCTACAATGAGCAGTTCTTC. Protein sequence: CASKDRAFYNEQFF.

This clonotype appeared many times. The chain recombines TRBV7-2 with TRBJ2-1; 9 nucleotides line up with TRBD2. V lost 3 bases to trimming and J lost 9 bases; unmatched junction nucleotides: 9. The V gene's germline CDR1 is SGHTA and CDR2 FQGNSA. The CDR3 spans 15 residues. The CDR3 reads CASSFQSGRLGEQFF. The DNA for the CDR3 is TGTGCCAGCAGCTTTCAAAGCGGGAGGCTAGGTGAGCAGTTCTTC.

The sample holds a few counts of this clonotype. CDR3 sequence (DNA): TGCGCCAGCAGCTTGGAGGGGGCGCGGGCCAAAAACATTCAGTACTTC. This translates into CASSLEGARAKNIQYF. The chain uses TRBV5-1 and TRBJ2-4, with TRBD1 matching over 7 bases. With 0 bases clipped from V and 1 base from J, the junction kept 4 bases outside the gene matches. The CDR3 loop spans 16 amino acids. The germline V gene encodes CDR1 SGHRS and CDR2 YFSETQ.

The CDR3 loop is CASSSGLAGDREQFF. CDR3 nucleotides: TGTGCCAGCAGCTCGGGACTAGCGGGAGACCGCGAGCAGTTCTTC. The V and J genes are TRBV5-6 and TRBJ2-1; TRBD2 aligns across 14 bases. The CDR3 contains 15 residues. Trimming at V came to 3 bases and at J to 10 bases, leaving 6 bases not matched to a gene. From germline, CDR1 is SGHDT and CDR2 YYEEEE.

There are many counts of this clonotype. The chain links TRBV19 to TRBJ1-4; D uncertain. Trimming took off 7 bases at V and 5 bases at J, with 8 bases between the two ends. The CDR3 sequence is 12 residues long. The germline V gene encodes CDR1 LNHDA and CDR2 SQIVND (reference sequence). CDR3 region: CASNFQNEKLFF. In DNA, the CDR3 is TGTGCCAGTAACTTCCAGAATGAAAAACTGTTTTTT.

V gene TRBV7-2 combines with J gene TRBJ2-1; 9 nucleotides align to TRBD2. Trimming cost V 5 bases and J 9 bases; bases outside gene matches: 5. This CDR3 has 13 residues. The germline V gene has CDR1 SGHTA and CDR2 FQGNSA. CDR3 sequence: CASSQRRGGEQFF. CDR3 DNA sequence: TGTGCCAGCAGCCAAAGGCGGGGGGGTGAGCAGTTCTTC.

This rearrangement joins TRBV15 to TRBJ2-7; the match to TRBD1 covers 10 bases. CDR3 length equals 14 residues. Germline CDR1 reads LNHNV; CDR2 reads YYDKDF (reference sequence). The ends lost 1 base at V and 3 bases at J; junction bases unmatched: 0. The CDR3 DNA reads TGTGCCACCAGCAGAGGGACAGGGGGCTACGAGCAGTACTTC. This codes for CATSRGTGGYEQYF.

The table lists this clonotype with many counts. This sequence joins TRBV11-2 and TRBJ2-2, with 12 bases lining up with TRBD1. CDR1 and CDR2 (germline): SGHAT, FQNNGV. With 4 bases clipped from V and 5 bases from J, the junction kept 17 bases outside the gene matches. The CDR3 spans 20 residues. The CDR3 DNA is TGTGCCAGCAGCTGGCCCGCCCAATTACCGGGACAGGGGGCAACCGGGGAGCTGTTTTTT. Protein: CASSWPAQLPGQGATGELFF.

Details on this clonotype: This could be a read error, since a much larger clone is one nucleotide away. The chain carries TRBV3-1 and TRBJ2-3; no reliable D call. Trimming shortened V by 4 bases and J by 11 bases, and 22 bases separated the two germline ends. The CDR3 extends over 15 amino acids. Germline V gene data show CDR1 as LGHDT and CDR2 as YNNKEL (reference sequence). Here the CDR3 reads CASSPGSTGTLRQYF. CDR3 bases: TGTGCCAGCAGCCCAGGCAGCACCGGTACCTTAAGGCAGTATTTT.

In this sample, this clonotype turned up many times. CDR3 coding DNA: TGTGCCAGCAGCTCAGGTTATGAGCAGTTCTTC. This codes for CASSSGYEQFF. The chain uses TRBV7-2 and TRBJ2-1; D uncertain. The CDR3 runs to 11 residues. Germline values: CDR1 SGHTA, CDR2 FQGNSA. V was shortened by 4 bases and J by 8 bases, with 6 bases between the two germline ends.

A remark on this clonotype: A much more abundant neighbour one base away suggests this may be a read error. J is TRBJ2-3 and V is TRBV6-2 or TRBV6-3; no clear D gene. The CDR3 contains 12 residues. The V gene's germline CDR1 is MNHEY and CDR2 SVGEGT. The CDR3 protein is CGSSYSSDTQYF. The CDR3 bases are TGTGGCAGCAGTTACTCGTCAGATACGCAGTATTTT.

The chain is built from TRBV3-1 and TRBJ1-5; D not resolved. The CDR3 runs 15 residues. CDR1 and CDR2 (germline): LGHDT, YNNKEL (reference sequence). Trimming removed 0 bases at V and 2 bases at J, with 8 bases between. The CDR3 DNA sequence: TGTGCCAGCAGCCAAGATGTTATGGGCAATCAGCCCCAGCATTTT. The encoded protein is CASSQDVMGNQPQHF.

This clonotype has at least ten counts. The chain joins TRBV6-2 or TRBV6-3 to TRBJ2-7; TRBD1 is a possible D gene (5 bases). CDR1 is MNHEY, CDR2 SVGEGT, per germline. Between the trimmed V and J ends, which lost 6 bases and 6 bases, there was a span of 9 bases. The CDR3 loop spans 11 amino acids. This CDR3 reads CASRDTREQYF. DNA for the CDR3: TGTGCCAGCAGGGACACTCGCGAGCAGTACTTC.

This clonotype was found a few times. The chain carries TRBV7-2 and TRBJ2-3; D ambiguous. This CDR3 comprises 12 residues. Germline CDR1 reads SGHTA; CDR2 reads FQGNSA. The germline V and J ends were trimmed by 2 bases and 3 bases, with 3 bases remaining between them. The CDR3, as DNA: TGTGCCAGCAGCTTAAGGACAGATACGCAGTATTTT. Its protein is CASSLRTDTQYF.

In regard to this clonotype: This may come from a read error, since a much larger clone is one base off. The chain recombines TRBV5-1 with TRBJ2-6, with D tentatively TRBD2 (6 bases). Germline CDR1 SGHRS, CDR2 YFSETQ. CDR3 length: 15 amino acids. The CDR3 region has the DNA TGCGCCTGCAGCTTGGGAGGTTCTGGGGCCAACGTCCTGACTTTC. Its translation: CACSLGGSGANVLTF.

This clonotype was seen repeatedly, ten times or more. One junction end disagrees with the germline gene, perhaps due to a read error. This chain connects TRBV10-1 to TRBJ2-1; the D gene is possibly TRBD2 (5 bases). Looked up from germline, CDR1 is WNHNN and CDR2 is SYGVQD (reference sequence). This CDR3 has 12 amino acids. The CDR3 sequence: CASSEGTRPPYF. Here the CDR3 DNA reads TGCGCCAGCAGTGAAGGCACTAGACCGCCTTACTTC.

This clonotype was counted a few times. The chain employs TRBV7-2 and TRBJ2-1; TRBD2 matches 10 bases. This CDR3 is built from 16 residues. V shed 0 bases, J shed 6 bases, and the junction held 5 bases outside the gene matches. CDR1 and CDR2 from the germline V gene are SGHTA and FQGNSA. The CDR3 here is CASSLAAAGGINEQFF. The CDR3 region has the DNA TGTGCCAGCAGCTTAGCGGCAGCGGGGGGGATCAATGAGCAGTTCTTC.

This clonotype has a handful of counts. This chain uses TRBV28 with TRBJ1-2; the D is unclear. V was trimmed by 1 base and J by 6 bases, leaving 6 bases between them. The CDR3 spans 12 residues. The V gene's germline CDR1 is MDHEN and CDR2 SYDVKM. The CDR3 loop is CASSLSLNGYTF. DNA of the CDR3: TGTGCCAGCAGTTTATCTTTGAATGGCTACACCTTC.

This clonotype has more than one count but fewer than ten. V gene TRBV12-3 or TRBV12-4 combines with J gene TRBJ2-2; 9 bases line up with TRBD1. Losses at the gene ends were 5 bases for V and 5 bases for J; bases not matched to a gene: 9. The CDR3 runs 16 residues. This CDR3 is CASSTTGGARTGELFF. As DNA, the CDR3 is TGTGCCAGCAGTACTACAGGGGGCGCGAGGACCGGGGAGCTGTTTTTT.

In its sample, this clonotype was seen many times. The rearrangement links TRBV3-1 to TRBJ1-5; the D gene is possibly TRBD1 (5 bases). Trimming took off 3 bases at V and 0 bases at J, with 6 bases between the two ends. The CDR3 extends over 14 amino acids. The V gene's germline CDR1 is LGHDT and CDR2 YNNKEL (reference sequence). This chain's CDR3 is CASSHTGSNQPQHF. The CDR3 DNA sequence: TGTGCCAGCAGCCATACAGGTAGCAATCAGCCCCAGCATTTT.

This clonotype was seen ten or more times. The chain couples TRBV12-3 or TRBV12-4 to TRBJ1-5, with D possibly being TRBD1 (5 bases). The CDR3 runs 16 residues. V was trimmed by 4 bases and J by 4 bases, leaving 17 bases between them. CDR3 loop: CASSSHTAGRNQPQHF. The CDR3 coding sequence is TGTGCCAGCAGTTCCCACACAGCAGGGAGAAATCAGCCCCAGCATTTT.

The sample holds many counts of this clonotype. The chain links TRBV2 to TRBJ2-2, with D perhaps TRBD1 or TRBD2 (6 bases each). V gave up 8 bases and J gave up 6 bases, with 13 bases separating them. The CDR3 is 13 residues long. Germline CDR1 and CDR2: SNHLY and FYNNEI. CDR3 DNA sequence: TGTGCCAGCGGGCAGGGGAGGTCCGGGGAGCTGTTTTTT. It translates to CASGQGRSGELFF.

This clonotype appeared a few times. The genes are TRBV7-2 and TRBJ2-7, with unresolved D. The CDR3 runs 13 residues. Germline loops: CDR1 SGHTA, CDR2 FQGNSA. Trimming stripped 6 bases from V and 6 bases from J, with 15 bases between. The CDR3 bases are TGTGCCAGCAGACCTGGTCGGGTCGCCGAGCAGTACTTC. Amino acids: CASRPGRVAEQYF.

This clonotype was seen many times. This chain joins TRBV7-6 and TRBJ2-2; no definite D call. Germline CDR1 SGHVS, CDR2 FNYEAQ. This CDR3 region has 18 residues. With 2 bases removed from V and 2 bases from J, the gap between germline ends came to 18 bases. In DNA, the CDR3 is TGTGCCAGCAGCTTATTTGAGAGGAGACTCAAAAACACCGGGGAGCTGTTTTTT. It encodes CASSLFERRLKNTGELFF.

This clonotype was detected many times. This sequence joins TRBV7-6 and TRBJ2-3; D gene unclear. The germline CDR1 and CDR2 sequences are SGHVS and FNYEAQ. The length of the CDR3 is 13 residues. V was clipped by 3 bases and J by 2 bases, with 6 bases between them. CDR3 DNA sequence: TGTGCCAGCAGCTTGGACGACACAGATACGCAGTATTTT. This translates into CASSLDDTDTQYF.

The table lists this clonotype with a few counts. J is TRBJ2-7 and V is TRBV9, with 9 bases matching TRBD2. Germline-derived CDR1 and CDR2 are SGDLS and YYNGEE. V shed 3 bases and J 7 bases; nucleotides not matched to a gene: 5. CDR3 size: 13 residues. CDR3 protein: CASSGAGGVEQYF. The CDR3 bases are TGTGCCAGCAGCGGGGCGGGAGGGGTGGAGCAGTACTTC.

This CDR3 reads CASSLTRKETQYF. Here the CDR3 DNA reads TGTGCCAGCAGCCTCACAAGGAAAGAGACCCAGTACTTC. The chain links TRBV11-3 to TRBJ2-5; D unresolved. Germline CDR1 is SGHNT and CDR2 is YENEEA. The CDR3 sequence is 13 residues long. Between the trimmed V and J ends, which lost 5 bases and 3 bases, there was a span of 10 bases.

A note on this clonotype: Possible read error: a much larger clone is one base away. The chain carries TRBV5-1 and TRBJ1-1; D gene uncertain. Germline V lookup: CDR1 SGHRS, CDR2 YFSETQ. The CDR3 runs 15 residues. Between the trimmed V and J ends, which lost 4 bases and 0 bases, there was a span of 13 bases. The CDR3 sequence is CASSGSAGVNTEAFF. CDR3 DNA sequence: TGCGCCAGCAGCGGGAGCGCGGGTGTGAACACTGAAGCTTTCTTT.